The 28 T cell receptor beta chains in this list originate from one sample, sequenced in a study of cytomegalovirus exposure and HLA in healthy donors. The PCR employed 60 Vbeta primers together with 13 Jbeta primers. Profiling relied on immunoSEQ multiplex PCR, and the TCRdb table lists in-frame clones only, not all of them. Counted here are over 200,000 clones, about 85% occurring once; the ten biggest clones make up about 1.2%. Sample: PBMCs. These receptors all stem from a human donor in good health.

The J gene is TRBJ2-1, the V gene TRBV19; 16 bases match TRBD2. V dropped 6 bases and J dropped 9; count of bases not matched to a gene: 8. The CDR3 contains 16 residues. The germline gives CDR1 LNHDA, CDR2 SQIVND (reference sequence). CDR3: CASRSGLAGGVGEQFF. The CDR3 nucleotides are TGTGCCAGTAGATCGGGACTAGCGGGAGGGGTCGGTGAGCAGTTCTTC. Full variable domain (outside the CDR3, taken from reference TRBV19 and TRBJ2-1): DGGITQSPKYLFRKEGQNVTLSCEQNLNHDAMYWYRQDPGQGLRLIYYSQIVNDFQKGDIAEGYSVSREKKESFPLTVTSAQKNPTAFYLCASRSGLAGGVGEQFFGPGTRLTVL.

This clone came up once. The chain recombines TRBV4-2 with TRBJ2-7, with D unclear. The CDR3 is 16 residues long. Trimming pared 0 bases from V and 2 bases from J, leaving 14 bases between. CDR1 is LGHNA and CDR2 is YNFKEQ in the germline V gene. The CDR3 nucleotides are TGTGCCAGCAGCCAAGATCCCGGGTCGAAGGCCTACGAGCAGTACTTC. Translating gives CASSQDPGSKAYEQYF.

The chain links TRBV4-1 to TRBJ2-7; D might be TRBD2 (6 bases). Germline CDR1 is MGHRA and CDR2 is YSYEKL. The V end lost 2 bases, the J end lost 7 bases, and 18 bases lay between the germline ends. The length of the CDR3 is 15 residues. The DNA of the CDR3 is TGCGCCAGCAGCCAATCTGCGGAGGGCCCGAGGGAGCAGTACTTC. Translating it yields CASSQSAEGPREQYF.

The rearrangement joins TRBV4-2 to TRBJ2-5; a weak D match, TRBD2 (5 bases). V lost 2 bases to trimming and J lost 1 base, with 11 bases between them. The CDR3 extends over 15 amino acids. Germline assignment: CDR1 LGHNA and CDR2 YNFKEQ. The CDR3 reads CASSQNTGIQETQYF. The CDR3 DNA is TGTGCCAGCAGCCAAAATACGGGAATCCAAGAGACCCAGTACTTC.

In the case of this clone: At one end, the junction sequence differs from germline, possibly due to a read error. This chain connects TRBV7-9 to TRBJ1-4, with 8 bases identical to TRBD1. CDR1 and CDR2 from the germline V gene are SEHNR and FQNEAQ (reference sequence). This CDR3 has 15 amino acids. In DNA, the CDR3 is TGTTCCAGCAGCCCCCGGACAGGGAAAGGTGAAAAACTGTTTTTT. Translation: CSSSPRTGKGEKLFF.

The V and J genes are TRBV7-2 and TRBJ2-7; TRBD1 matches at 7 bases. The CDR3 extends over 15 amino acids. J gave up 0 bases and V 1 base, and 3 bases lay outside the gene matches. Germline lookup yields CDR1 SGHTA and CDR2 FQGNSA. The CDR3 DNA sequence: TGTGCCAGCAGCTTAGGGGACAGAAACTCCTACGAGCAGTACTTC. Its translation: CASSLGDRNSYEQYF. The full variable domain, completed using reference TRBV7-2 and TRBJ2-7, is GAGVSQSPSNKVTEKGKDVELRCDPISGHTALYWYRQSLGQGLEFLIYFQGNSAPDKSGLPSDRFSAERTGGSVSTLTIQRTQQEDSAVYLCASSLGDRNSYEQYFGPGTRLTVT.

This rearrangement joins TRBV9 to TRBJ2-7, with 10 bases that match TRBD2. The germline V gene has CDR1 SGDLS and CDR2 YYNGEE. This CDR3 contains 15 residues. J was trimmed by 5 bases and V by 3 bases; bases with no gene match: 8. DNA for the CDR3: TGTGCCAGCAGCGCGAGCGGGAGGGCCATCGACGAGCAGTACTTC. It specifies CASSASGRAIDEQYF.

The genes are TRBV7-6 and TRBJ1-3, with a weak D call TRBD1 (6 bases). The V gene lost 2 bases and the J gene lost 1 base, with 21 bases spanning the gap. Germline loops: CDR1 SGHVS, CDR2 FNYEAQ. The CDR3 runs to 19 residues. CDR3 residues: CASSLRTAGRGVSGNTIYF. CDR3 DNA: TGTGCCAGCAGCTTAAGGACAGCGGGGCGGGGAGTGTCTGGAAACACCATATATTTT.

This clone was observed once. V gene TRBV4-3 combines with J gene TRBJ2-3; the D gene is possibly TRBD2 (6 bases). The CDR3 consists of 16 residues. Germline V gene sequence: CDR1 LGHNA, CDR2 YSLEER. V gave up 0 bases and J gave up 5 bases, with 15 bases separating them. CDR3 amino acids: CASSQDPSLGGDTQYF. The CDR3, as DNA: TGCGCCAGCAGCCAAGACCCATCTTTGGGGGGAGATACGCAGTATTTT.

The chain employs TRBV4-1 and TRBJ1-4, with unresolved D. With 0 bases removed from V and 0 bases from J, the gap between germline ends came to 8 bases. There are 16 residues in the CDR3. The V gene's germline CDR1 is MGHRA and CDR2 YSYEKL. CDR3 in amino acids: CASSQESRATNEKLFF. The CDR3 nucleotides read TGCGCCAGCAGCCAAGAGTCCCGAGCAACTAATGAAAAACTGTTTTTT.

This clone occurred once. This chain uses TRBV4-2 with TRBJ2-1, with 15 bases aligning to TRBD2. Germline lookup yields CDR1 LGHNA and CDR2 YNFKEQ. With 3 bases clipped from V and 0 bases from J, the junction kept 6 bases outside the gene matches. CDR3 length: 19 residues. CDR3 loop: CASSHTGLAGGGSYNEQFF. The CDR3, as DNA: TGTGCCAGCAGCCATACGGGACTAGCGGGAGGAGGCTCCTACAATGAGCAGTTCTTC.

A remark on this clone: An end of the junction differs from the germline gene, which may be a read error. The chain has TRBV7-9 and TRBJ1-4; 9 positions match TRBD1. Per the germline V gene, CDR1 is SEHNR and CDR2 is FQNEAQ (reference sequence). This CDR3 spans 15 amino acids. This CDR3 reads CSSSYTGQGNEKLFF. As DNA, the CDR3 is TGTTCCAGCAGCTACACGGGACAGGGAAATGAAAAACTGTTTTTT.

This chain joins TRBV7-9 and TRBJ2-7, with D hard to call. Germline V gene sequence: CDR1 SEHNR, CDR2 FQNEAQ (reference sequence). The CDR3 extends over 12 amino acids. Trimming removed 5 bases at V and 0 bases at J, with 5 bases between. Here the CDR3 reads CASSPTSYEQYF. The CDR3 bases are TGTGCCAGCAGCCCTACCTCCTACGAGCAGTACTTC.

This chain joins TRBV7-2 and TRBJ2-4; 11 bases map to TRBD2. The germline V gene has CDR1 SGHTA and CDR2 FQGNSA. V lost 1 base and J lost 12; bases outside the gene matches: 11. The CDR3 sequence is 16 residues long. The CDR3 loop is CASSLEVAGGPISQYF. As DNA, the CDR3 is TGTGCCAGCAGCTTAGAGGTAGCGGGAGGGCCGATCTCTCAGTACTTC.

The gene calls are TRBV20-1 and TRBJ2-1; weak D call: TRBD1 (5 bases). Looked up from germline, CDR1 is DFQATT and CDR2 is SNEGSKA (reference sequence). The germline V and J ends were trimmed by 7 bases and 8 bases, with 12 bases remaining between them. This CDR3 is built from 11 residues. The CDR3: CSGGAAHEQFF. The CDR3 DNA follows: TGCAGTGGGGGCGCCGCCCATGAGCAGTTCTTC.

In this sample, this clone turned up once. This sequence joins TRBV7-2 and TRBJ2-2, with D maybe TRBD1 (6 bases). V was pared by 5 bases and J by 8 bases, with 15 bases between. The length of the CDR3 is 14 residues. Germline-derived CDR1 and CDR2 are SGHTA and FQGNSA. CDR3 bases: TGTGCCAGCAGCCCGAGACAGGCGAAGGGGGAGCTGTTTTTT. Translating gives CASSPRQAKGELFF.

The J gene is TRBJ1-4, the V gene TRBV6-6, with 7 bases identical to TRBD1. Germline V gives CDR1 MNHNY, CDR2 SVGAGI (reference sequence). The length of the CDR3 is 14 residues. The V and J ends lost 6 bases and 7 bases, in that order; junction bases with no gene match: 8. The CDR3: CASSPGTVPEKLFF. CDR3 in DNA: TGTGCCAGCAGCCCCGGGACAGTTCCTGAAAAACTGTTTTTT.

This chain connects TRBV6-5 to TRBJ2-3; no clear D gene. Germline loops: CDR1 MNHEY, CDR2 SVGAGI. Trimming left V 6 bases short and J 0 bases short, with 7 bases between. This CDR3 has 13 amino acids. The CDR3 nucleotides read TGTGCCAGCAGGATTACTAGCACAGATACGCAGTATTTT. Translation: CASRITSTDTQYF.

The V call is TRBV15, the J call TRBJ2-5; D perhaps matches TRBD1 (6 bases). Germline V gives CDR1 LNHNV, CDR2 YYDKDF (reference sequence). This CDR3 contains 16 residues. V was clipped by 1 base and J by 5 bases, with 17 bases between them. The CDR3 nucleotides are TGTGCCACCAGCAGAGGGTTGATACAGGGAATCGAGACCCAGTACTTC. This codes for CATSRGLIQGIETQYF.

The chain recombines TRBV28 with TRBJ1-2; 9 bases line up with TRBD1. This CDR3 is built from 13 residues. J gave up 8 bases and V 7 bases, and 8 bases lay outside the gene matches. Per the germline V gene, CDR1 is MDHEN and CDR2 is SYDVKM. Here the CDR3 DNA reads TGTGCCAGCACCTCGGGACAGGGCGGGGGCTACACCTTC. This sequence encodes CASTSGQGGGYTF.

The chain joins TRBV9 to TRBJ2-7, with 9 positions matching TRBD2. Looked up from germline, CDR1 is SGDLS and CDR2 is YYNGEE. V shed 0 bases and J 1 base; nucleotides not matched to a gene: 2. The CDR3 runs 15 residues. As DNA, the CDR3 is TGTGCCAGCAGCGTAGGCCTAGCGGGGTCCTACGAGCAGTACTTC. It is translated as CASSVGLAGSYEQYF.

The gene calls are TRBV19 and TRBJ2-7; 8 nucleotides match TRBD2. This CDR3 contains 13 residues. Trimming took 5 bases from V and 5 from J; bases not matched to a gene: 5. The germline V gene encodes CDR1 LNHDA and CDR2 SQIVND (reference sequence). As DNA, the CDR3 is TGTGCCAGTAGTGGGCTAGCGGGCCACGAGCAGTACTTC. Encoded protein: CASSGLAGHEQYF.

The rearrangement joins TRBV7-9 to TRBJ2-1; no clear D gene. The V and J ends lost 7 bases and 8 bases respectively, with 6 bases between them. Per germline, CDR1 SEHNR and CDR2 FQNEAQ (reference sequence). There are 10 residues in the CDR3. The chain's CDR3 is CASTPDEQFF. As DNA, the CDR3 is TGTGCCAGCACCCCCGATGAGCAGTTCTTC.

V usage is TRBV23-1 and J usage is TRBJ1-1; TRBD1 matches 8 bases. TRBV23-1 is an ORF for which the function is uncertain. This CDR3 region has 15 residues. The ends lost 4 bases at V and 5 bases at J; junction bases unmatched: 9. CDR3 protein: CASSLGGQVLTEAFF. CDR3 nucleotides: TGCGCCAGCAGTCTGGGGGGACAGGTTTTGACTGAAGCTTTCTTT.

The chain uses TRBV7-2 and TRBJ1-4; 8 bases fit TRBD1. This CDR3 has 14 residues. Per the germline V gene, CDR1 is SGHTA and CDR2 is FQGNSA. V shed 5 bases and J 8 bases; nucleotides not matched to a gene: 7. This CDR3 reads CASSARTGGEKLFF. In DNA, the CDR3 is TGTGCCAGCAGCGCCCGCACAGGGGGGGAAAAACTGTTTTTT.

The genes are TRBV19 and TRBJ1-2; 7 bases are a match to TRBD1. Germline V gives CDR1 LNHDA, CDR2 SQIVND (reference sequence). The V and J ends lost 4 bases and 2 bases, in that order; junction bases with no gene match: 10. CDR3 length: 16 amino acids. The CDR3 DNA sequence: TGTGCCAGTAGTACCCACAACAGGGGCTGGAACTATGGCTACACCTTC. Its protein is CASSTHNRGWNYGYTF.

The chain joins TRBV14 to TRBJ1-5; TRBD1 agrees at 9 bases. Germline loops: CDR1 SGHDN, CDR2 FVKESK. J gave up 5 bases and V 0 bases, and 5 bases lay outside the gene matches. The CDR3 is 16 residues long. The CDR3 sequence: CASSQDTGQGYQPQHF. As DNA, the CDR3 is TGTGCCAGCAGCCAAGATACGGGACAGGGCTATCAGCCCCAGCATTTT.

The chain combines TRBV28 with TRBJ1-5; 9 nucleotides align to TRBD1. V was pared by 4 bases and J by 3 bases, with 7 bases of the junction left unmatched. CDR3 length: 16 amino acids. The V gene's germline CDR1 is MDHEN and CDR2 SYDVKM. The CDR3 DNA sequence: TGTGCCAGCAGTTCCAACAGGGGGCTGTACAATCAGCCCCAGCATTTT. Encoded protein: CASSSNRGLYNQPQHF.